The 10 T cell receptor beta chains below come from one sample, sequenced in a study of B cell selection in AIRE deficiency. The sorted conventional CD4 T cells were gated as CD4+CD127+. Measured with immunoSEQ multiplex PCR; TCRdb has only the in-frame clones, and not every one. The table records roughly 23,000 clones, 95% to 98% of them present only once. The sequencing sample was made of conventional CD4+ T cells sorted from PBMCs. The origin of the receptors is a human donor with AIRE deficiency.

This chain joins TRBV5-3 and TRBJ2-5; 7 bases agree with TRBD1. TRBV5-3 is annotated as an ORF whose role is uncertain. The CDR3 has 14 amino acids. J lost 5 bases, V lost 2 bases, and 6 bases had no gene match. This CDR3 reads CARSFRQGLETQYF. CDR3 coding DNA: TGTGCCAGAAGCTTCCGACAGGGATTGGAGACCCAGTACTTC.

V and J are TRBV2 and TRBJ1-2, with D perhaps TRBD1 (5 bases). The CDR3 length is 13 residues. Germline V gene data show CDR1 as SNHLY and CDR2 as FYNNEI. The V and J ends lost 4 bases and 1 base respectively, with 7 bases between them. The CDR3 loop is CASSVQGNYGYTF. CDR3 sequence (DNA): TGTGCCAGCAGTGTCCAGGGTAACTATGGCTACACCTTC.

The chain combines TRBV25-1 with TRBJ2-1; 10 bases are a match to TRBD2. Trimming removed 3 bases from V and 7 bases from J; junction bases left unmatched: 9. This CDR3 region has 16 residues. Germline V lookup: CDR1 MGHDK, CDR2 SYGVNS. CDR3 sequence reads: CASSEGPSGSINEQFF. Here the CDR3 DNA reads TGTGCCAGCAGTGAGGGGCCTAGCGGGAGTATTAATGAGCAGTTCTTC.

The rearrangement uses TRBV5-5 and TRBJ2-7; maybe TRBD2 (6 bases). This CDR3 is built from 15 residues. Germline V lookup: CDR1 SGHKS, CDR2 YYEKEE (reference sequence). V dropped 0 bases and J dropped 3 bases, with 13 bases sitting between them. Here the CDR3 DNA reads TGTGCCAGCAGCTTGGGGGGCGGGACGAGCTACGAGCAGTACTTC. Translation gives CASSLGGGTSYEQYF.

The chain combines TRBV5-6 with TRBJ2-3; 10 nucleotides agree with TRBD1. The CDR3 runs to 17 residues. Germline values: CDR1 SGHDT, CDR2 YYEEEE. With V trimmed by 4 bases and J by 4 bases, 12 bases remained unmatched. The CDR3 reads CASSLHRGTGVPDTQYF. DNA of the CDR3: TGTGCCAGCAGCCTACACCGGGGGACAGGGGTCCCAGATACGCAGTATTTT.

V gene TRBV20-1 combines with J gene TRBJ1-2; D call uncertain. This CDR3 is 10 amino acids long. V lost 8 bases and J 2 bases, leaving 6 bases between the germline ends. CDR1 is DFQATT and CDR2 is SNEGSKA in the germline V gene (reference sequence). This chain's CDR3 is CSIKNYGYTF. The CDR3 bases are TGCAGTATCAAAAACTATGGCTACACCTTC.

This chain joins TRBV11-1 and TRBJ2-7; D gene unclear. CDR1 is SGHAT and CDR2 is FQDESV in the germline V gene (reference sequence). CDR3 length: 11 amino acids. The V and J ends lost 4 bases and 7 bases respectively, with 8 bases between them. The CDR3 DNA follows: TGTGCCAGCAGCTCAAGCAGTGAGCAGTACTTC. Translated, it gives CASSSSSEQYF.

This chain links TRBV5-5 with TRBJ2-2; no reliable D call. Germline V gene sequence: CDR1 SGHKS, CDR2 YYEKEE (reference sequence). The V and J ends lost 2 bases and 4 bases respectively, with 12 bases between them. This CDR3 has 15 amino acids. The CDR3 loop is CASSLDLTGTGELFF. The CDR3 bases are TGTGCCAGCAGCTTAGACTTAACGGGCACCGGGGAGCTGTTTTTT.

The chain has TRBV30 and TRBJ1-1; maybe TRBD1 (5 bases). V was pared by 2 bases and J by 3 bases, with 13 bases between. The germline gives CDR1 GTSNPN, CDR2 SVGIG (reference sequence). The CDR3 sequence is 14 residues long. In DNA, the CDR3 is TGTGCCTGGAGTACCGGGGGACTGGACACTGAAGCTTTCTTT. Protein: CAWSTGGLDTEAFF. Supplemented by reference TRBV30 and TRBJ1-1, the full variable domain reads SQTIHQWPATLVQPVGSPLSLECTVEGTSNPNLYWYRQAAGRGLQLLFYSVGIGQISSEVPQNLSASRPQDRQFILSSKKLLLSDSGFYLCAWSTGGLDTEAFFGQGTRLTVV.

This rearrangement joins TRBV27 to TRBJ2-1, with TRBD2 matching over 14 bases. This CDR3 contains 15 residues. Germline CDR1 and CDR2: MNHEY and SMNVEV (reference sequence). Trimming at V came to 6 bases and at J to 10 bases, leaving 8 bases not matched to a gene. The CDR3 reads CASRSGTSGSSEQFF. The CDR3 nucleotides read TGTGCCAGCAGATCCGGGACTAGCGGGAGCTCGGAGCAGTTCTTC.